Here is one TCR beta chain with its context. The target of this receptor is not known. Base qualities are not provided; no much larger clone lies one nucleotide away. Using the deep immunoSEQ assay, TCR CDR3 regions were amplified from genomic DNA by multiplex PCR. Genomic DNA extracted from each cell subset was distributed evenly over all wells of several immunoSEQ 96-well plates, and each plate served as one replicate. For sorted subsets, each replicate PCR was loaded with approximately 0.2 ug genomic DNA, equivalent to 25,000 to 35,000 T cell genomes. Purified libraries were quantified with a Qubit 3.0 fluorometer, sized on a Bioanalyzer 2100, and re-quantified with the KAPA Library Quantification kit. Every immunoSEQ 96-well plate was sequenced on a separate single-read 150-cycle Illumina NextSeq 550 flow cell. For the original study's pipeline: Because only junctional sequences without quality scores were contained in the immunoSEQ output, filtering matching that applied to full-length reads could not be performed. Sequences were annotated with PyIR, a Python wrapper for IgBLAST v1.9, and V/J genes and CDR3 were assigned using IMGT germline references. Reads with weak V/J assignments (E-value above 1e-6), missing CDR3, stop codons, out-of-frame junctions, or ambiguous translated residues were removed. V3J clonotypes were defined as sequences sharing an identical inferred V gene, J gene, and CDR3 amino acid sequence. Percentage overlap between repertoires was calculated by dividing the number of shared unique clonotypes by the size of the smaller repertoire. RTK rarefaction, the Chao1 estimator, and Recon v2.1 estimates of unobserved clonotypes were used to assess repertoire richness. Generation probabilities were computed with OLGA for all TCRbeta clonotypes obtained by the gDNA method from several donors. TCRdb mirrors the immuneACCESS table, restricted to in-frame sequences. Some clones are absent from its copies; in checked studies, under half trace to an unresolved V gene, and the reason for the others is unknown. V and J calls and clone size are those listed in that table; D and trimming were worked out from the DNA. The sample contains over 2 million clones, approximately 95% of them found a single time. Of the sample, 1.1% falls within the top ten clones.

For the CD8 naive samples, CD45RO-negative cells were positively selected for CCR7, yielding a CD45RA+CCR7+ population from which TemRA cells were excluded. The donors were healthy, HIV-negative adults who had no recently reported acute infections or vaccinations. Only Caucasian adults living in Nashville, Tennessee, USA were represented among the donors. Blood was obtained by leukapheresis, after which PBMCs were separated by Ficoll-Histopaque density gradient centrifugation and cryopreserved in liquid nitrogen vapor phase. Analytical flow cytometry was used to check the purity and quantity of each magnetically sorted T cell population. Each sorted fraction had its genomic DNA isolated and then quantified by UV absorbance on a Nanodrop 2000c. This entry comes from a study of shared clonotypes between healthy human individuals (dated by TCRdb to about 2020). Looking at the study overall: A couple of women and a few men aged 18 to 49 years were included in the cohort. Leukapheresis yielded between about 0.94 and 10 billion PBMCs per donor. To increase sequencing depth and limit assay-specific biases, TCR repertoire library preparation and sequencing were carried out by different laboratories using diverse techniques. To estimate repertoire size and how much clonotypes are shared between individuals, the study performed deep sequencing of blood TCR repertoires from a handful of healthy adults. For each donor, CD4 naive and CD4 memory were each run on three plates, CD8 naive on two plates, and CD8 memory on one plate. What the research found in general, with its limitations: Estimated clonotype richness was generally larger for naive than for memory subsets. Higher generation probabilities were observed for clonotypes shared by all four sorted-subset donors than for non-shared clonotypes. Because the study included a small number of donors, the genetic and exposure-history diversity represented was limited. Sampling was restricted to blood, and TCR repertoires in tissues likely differ from the TCR repertoires found in blood. When several donors were compared, the shared fraction of clonotypes was about 5.4% for naive CD4, around 3.6% for naive CD8, more than 2% for memory CD4, and 0.4% for memory CD8. Pairwise subsampling led to the expectation that sequencing depth would affect the degree of clonotype sharing among donors. Incomplete sequencing was indicated by rarefaction of sorted-subset datasets, despite the large sequencing depth.

Trimming removed 3 bases from V and 5 bases from J; the gene matches leave 6 bases unexplained. Reading the germline V gene (reference sequence) gives CDR1 PRHDT and CDR2 FYEKMQ. CDR3 length: 17 amino acids, cysteine to phenylalanine. Only CDR3 DNA is held: 51 bases, read in frame from base 1. In this chain, TRBV13 is recombined with TRBJ2-1, with 14 bases aligning to TRBD2. The sample comprised naive CD8+ T cells sorted from blood. In the paper's terms, the cell subset or site label means: CD45RA+CCR7+. This TCR was recovered from a man aged 18 to 29 in good health. The nucleotide sequence reads TGTGCCAGCAGCTTCCCGGGACTAGCGGGGGAAAACAATGAGCAGTTCTTC. This translates into CASSFPGLAGENNEQFF.